The rows below give T cell receptor beta chains drawn from one sample of a study of T-cell reconstitution after alpha-beta-depleted transplantation in children. One entry per CDR3 protein, called by TCRdb with MiXCR from the PCR reads. The data hold around 680,000 distinct CDR3 sequences, with 15% to 20% observed a single time. Sequenced here: PBMCs from the stem cell graft donor, sampled from the stem cell graft. These TCRs come from a human donor who donated a stem cell graft to a child with acute myeloid leukemia. The CDR3 runs from the conserved cysteine through the conserved F or W. D genes are given only for firm matches. Clone size is given for some rows only: seen once, a few or many times, or a class if the clone is expanded.

abundance	v_gene	d_gene	j_gene	len	CDR3aa	CDR3nt
.	TRBV20-1	TRBD2	TRBJ2-5	17	CCANGLAGGPPQETQYF	TGCTGCGCTAACGGACTAGCGGGGGGCCCCCCCCAAGAGACCCAGTACTTC
.	TRBV7-9	TRBD1	TRBJ1-2	16	CASSLGTGIDNYGYTF	TGTGCCAGCAGCTTAGGGACAGGGATCGACAACTATGGCTACACCTTC
few	TRBV6-1	TRBD1	TRBJ2-3	14	CASRVGQGADTQYF	TGTGCCAGCAGGGTGGGACAGGGGGCAGATACGCAGTATTTT
many	TRBV7-9	TRBD2	TRBJ2-5	15	CASSAGTSELETQYF	TGTGCCAGCAGCGCAGGGACTAGCGAGCTGGAGACCCAGTACTTC
many	TRBV6-5	TRBD1	TRBJ1-4	17	CASSYLFTTGVAEKLFF	TGTGCCAGCAGTTACCTTTTTACGACAGGGGTGGCTGAAAAACTGTTTTTT
many	TRBV10-2	TRBD1	TRBJ1-6	15	CASSEGQGFNSPLHF	TGCGCCAGCAGTGAGGGACAGGGGTTTAATTCACCCCTCCACTTT
.	TRBV24-1	TRBD1	TRBJ2-5	15	CATSDLRDSQETQYF	TGTGCCACCAGTGATTTGCGGGACAGCCAAGAGACCCAGTACTTC
.	TRBV7-3	TRBD1	TRBJ2-3	14	CASSRDRSTDTQYF	TGTGCCAGCAGCCGGGACAGATCCACAGATACGCAGTATTTT
many	TRBV7-2	TRBD2	TRBJ2-1	17	CASSARPGTSGYNEQFF	TGTGCCAGCAGCGCACGCCCCGGGACTAGCGGGTACAATGAGCAGTTCTTC
.	TRBV6-5	.	TRBJ2-3	14	CASSYNERADTQYF	TGTGCCAGCAGTTACAACGAGAGGGCAGATACGCAGTATTTT
.	TRBV7-8	.	TRBJ2-1	15	CASSLARGAYNEQFF	TGTGCCAGCAGCTTAGCCAGGGGGGCCTACAATGAGCAGTTCTTC
few	TRBV4-2	TRBD2	TRBJ2-1	23	CASSPGTSGGYVPPGRLYNEQFF	TGTGCCAGCAGCCCAGGGACTAGCGGGGGGTATGTTCCCCCGGGGAGATTGTACAATGAGCAGTTCTTC
.	TRBV12-3/TRBV12-4	TRBD1	TRBJ1-5	15	CASGQDRPTNQPQHF	TGTGCCAGCGGCCAGGACAGGCCCACCAATCAGCCCCAGCATTTT
few	TRBV12-1	.	TRBJ2-3	15	CASSANRTLQDTQYF	TGTGCCAGCAGCGCGAATAGGACGCTTCAGGATACGCAGTATTTT
many	TRBV7-9	.	TRBJ2-5	15	CASRPPTGLRETQYF	TGTGCCAGCAGGCCTCCTACAGGGTTACGAGAGACCCAGTACTTC